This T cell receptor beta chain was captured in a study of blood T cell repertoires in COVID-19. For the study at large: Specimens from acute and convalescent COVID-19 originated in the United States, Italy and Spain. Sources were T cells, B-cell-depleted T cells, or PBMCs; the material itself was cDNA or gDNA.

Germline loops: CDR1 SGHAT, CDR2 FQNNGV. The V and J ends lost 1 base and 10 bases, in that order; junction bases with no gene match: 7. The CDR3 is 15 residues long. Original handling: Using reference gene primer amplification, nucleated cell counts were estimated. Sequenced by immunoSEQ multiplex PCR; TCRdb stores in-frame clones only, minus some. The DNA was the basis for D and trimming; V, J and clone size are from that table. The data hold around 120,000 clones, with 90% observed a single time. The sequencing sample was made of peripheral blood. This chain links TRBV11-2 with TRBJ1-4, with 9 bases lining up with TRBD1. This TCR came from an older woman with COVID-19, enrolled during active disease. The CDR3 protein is CASSLGGTGPGKLFF. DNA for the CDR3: TGTGCCAGCAGCTTAGGGGGGACAGGGCCGGGAAAACTGTTTTTT.